Here is one TCR beta chain with its context. The junction had 16 bases not matched to a gene; V was cut back by 4 bases and J by 5 bases. CDR3 length: 17 residues. The germline CDR1 and CDR2 sequences are LNHDA and SQIVND (reference sequence). Clones were read by immunoSEQ multiplex PCR, and TCRdb kept only the in-frame ones, dropping some. The table has 170,000 or so clones, less than 95% seen once. These data are taken from a study of T cell responses to AZD1222 COVID-19 vaccine. V and J are TRBV19 and TRBJ1-1, with 7 bases identical to TRBD1. This receptor was taken from an adult in good health. The sample was peripheral blood, taken on day 0 of AZD1222 vaccination. Here the CDR3 DNA reads TGTGCCAGTAGTACGGATACAGGGGTGTTTGTTTGGACTGAAGCTTTCTTT. This sequence encodes CASSTDTGVFVWTEAFF.